This T cell receptor beta chain comes out of a study of CD8+ T cells in alopecia areata. Points from the study as a whole: Clonality exceeded that of normal scalp in lesional scalp, most notably in alopecia totalis/universalis. Whether baseline CD8+ expansion is linked to response remains uncertain, given a single nonresponder.

Trimming removed 5 bases from V and 0 bases from J; junction bases left unmatched: 16. The CDR3 is made up of 19 amino acids. Germline V gene data show CDR1 as SGHTA and CDR2 as FQGNSA. For this clone: Its antigen is unknown.

This sample's treatment: oral pan-JAK inhibitor, 5-10 mg twice daily. After isolation, RNA underwent reverse transcription to generate cDNA as the sequencing template. Clones were read by immunoSEQ multiplex PCR, and TCRdb kept only the in-frame ones, dropping some. The table lists approximately 160,000 clones, about 60% of them singletons. The sequence derives from a human donor with alopecia areata. J is TRBJ2-3 and V is TRBV7-2; 8 positions agree with TRBD2. This specimen was CD4+ T cells sorted from blood, taken at week 24, from a patient treated with tofacitinib. The CDR3 here is CASSQTITIAGPSTDTQYF. The CDR3 DNA sequence: TGTGCCAGCAGCCAAACGATAACCATAGCGGGACCTAGCACAGATACGCAGTATTTT.